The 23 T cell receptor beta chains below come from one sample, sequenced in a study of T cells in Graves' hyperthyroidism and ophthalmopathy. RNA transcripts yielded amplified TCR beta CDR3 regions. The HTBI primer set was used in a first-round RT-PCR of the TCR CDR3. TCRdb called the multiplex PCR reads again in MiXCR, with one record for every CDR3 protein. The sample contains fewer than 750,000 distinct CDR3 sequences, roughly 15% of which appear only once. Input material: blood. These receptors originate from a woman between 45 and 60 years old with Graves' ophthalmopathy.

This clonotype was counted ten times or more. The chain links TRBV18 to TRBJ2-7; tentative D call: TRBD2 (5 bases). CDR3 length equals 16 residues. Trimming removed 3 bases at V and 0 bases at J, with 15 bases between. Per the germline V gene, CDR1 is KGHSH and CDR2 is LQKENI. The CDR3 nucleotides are TGTGCCAGCTCACCGCCGGGGTTCCCGGGCTCCTACGAGCAGTACTTC. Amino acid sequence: CASSPPGFPGSYEQYF.

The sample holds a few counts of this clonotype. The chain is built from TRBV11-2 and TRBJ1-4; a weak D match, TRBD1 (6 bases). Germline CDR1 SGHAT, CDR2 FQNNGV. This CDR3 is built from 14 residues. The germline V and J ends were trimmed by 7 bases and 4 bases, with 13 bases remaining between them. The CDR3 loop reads CASTRDNSNEKLFF. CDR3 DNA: TGTGCCAGCACCAGGGACAACAGTAATGAAAAACTGTTTTTT. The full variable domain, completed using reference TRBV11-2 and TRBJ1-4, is EAGVAQSPRYKIIEKRQSVAFWCNPISGHATLYWYQQILGQGPKLLIQFQNNGVVDDSQLPKDRFSAERLKGVDSTLKIQPAKLEDSAVYLCASTRDNSNEKLFFGSGTQLSVL.

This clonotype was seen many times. In DNA form, the CDR3 reads TGTGCCAGCAGTGGGCTAGCGGGATTCTACAATGAGCAGTTCTTC. Protein product: CASSGLAGFYNEQFF. This chain links TRBV2 with TRBJ2-1; 9 bases are a match to TRBD2. The CDR3 loop spans 15 amino acids. From germline, CDR1 is SNHLY and CDR2 FYNNEI. V lost 4 bases and J lost 3; bases outside the gene matches: 4.

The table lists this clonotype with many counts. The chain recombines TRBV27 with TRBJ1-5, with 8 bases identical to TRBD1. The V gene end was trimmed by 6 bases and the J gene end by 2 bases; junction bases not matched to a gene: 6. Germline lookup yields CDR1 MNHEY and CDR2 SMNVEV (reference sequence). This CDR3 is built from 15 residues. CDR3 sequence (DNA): TGTGCCAGCAGCCTGGACAGGGCGGGCAATCAGCCCCAGCATTTT. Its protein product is CASSLDRAGNQPQHF.

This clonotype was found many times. CDR3 amino acids: CASSESGTSNYEQYF. The CDR3 DNA follows: TGTGCCAGCAGTGAATCCGGGACTAGCAACTACGAGCAGTACTTC. The chain combines TRBV6-1 with TRBJ2-7, with TRBD2 matching 9 bases. There are 15 residues in the CDR3. Trimming removed 2 bases from V and 3 bases from J; junction bases left unmatched: 5. From germline, CDR1 is MNHNS and CDR2 SASEGT.

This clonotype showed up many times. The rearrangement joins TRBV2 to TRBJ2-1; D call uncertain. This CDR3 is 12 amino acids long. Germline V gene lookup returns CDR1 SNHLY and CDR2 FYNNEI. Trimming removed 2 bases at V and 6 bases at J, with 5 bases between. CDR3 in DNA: TGTGCCAGCAGTGAATACGGCAATGAGCAGTTCTTC. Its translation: CASSEYGNEQFF.

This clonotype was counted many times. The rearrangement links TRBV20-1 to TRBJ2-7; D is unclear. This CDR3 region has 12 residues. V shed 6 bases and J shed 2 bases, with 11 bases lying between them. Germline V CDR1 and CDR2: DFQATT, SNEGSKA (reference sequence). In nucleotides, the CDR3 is TGCAGTGCCCCGGATGACGCCTACGAGCAGTACTTC. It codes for CSAPDDAYEQYF.

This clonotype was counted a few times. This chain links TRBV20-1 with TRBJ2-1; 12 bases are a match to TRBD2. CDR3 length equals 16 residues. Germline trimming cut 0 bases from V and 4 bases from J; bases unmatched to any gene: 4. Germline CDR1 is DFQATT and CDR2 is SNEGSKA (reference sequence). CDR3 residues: CSARDRTSGDYNEQFF. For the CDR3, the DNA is TGCAGTGCTAGAGACAGGACTAGCGGGGATTACAATGAGCAGTTCTTC.

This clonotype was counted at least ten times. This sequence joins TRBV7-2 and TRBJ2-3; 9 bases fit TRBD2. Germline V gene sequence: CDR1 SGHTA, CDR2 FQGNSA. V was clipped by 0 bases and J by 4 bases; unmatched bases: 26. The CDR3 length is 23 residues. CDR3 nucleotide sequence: TGTGCCAGCAGCTTAGCGATAGATACTATCGGGTTCTTGGCGGGAGGGCTGGCAGATACGCAGTATTTT. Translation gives CASSLAIDTIGFLAGGLADTQYF.

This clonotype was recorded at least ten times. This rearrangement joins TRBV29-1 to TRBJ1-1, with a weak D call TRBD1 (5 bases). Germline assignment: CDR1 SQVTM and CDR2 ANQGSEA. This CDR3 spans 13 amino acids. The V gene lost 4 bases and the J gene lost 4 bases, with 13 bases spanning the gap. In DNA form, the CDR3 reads TGCAGCGTTGTACGGAGGGGACTCACTGAAGCTTTCTTT. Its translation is CSVVRRGLTEAFF.

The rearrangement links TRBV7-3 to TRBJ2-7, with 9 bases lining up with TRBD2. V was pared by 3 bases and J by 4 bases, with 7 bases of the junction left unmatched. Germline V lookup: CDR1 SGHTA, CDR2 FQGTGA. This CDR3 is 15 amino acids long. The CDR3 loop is CASSFSLAGVYEQYF. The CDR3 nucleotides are TGTGCCAGCAGCTTTTCCTTAGCGGGAGTGTACGAGCAGTACTTC.

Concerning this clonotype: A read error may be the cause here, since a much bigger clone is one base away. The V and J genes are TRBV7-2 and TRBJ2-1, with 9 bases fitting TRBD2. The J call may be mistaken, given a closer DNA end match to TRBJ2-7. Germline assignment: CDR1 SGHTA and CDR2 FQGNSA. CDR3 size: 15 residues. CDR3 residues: CASSLELAGHNEQYF. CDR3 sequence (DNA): TGTGCCAGCAGCTTAGAGCTAGCGGGACACAATGAGCAGTACTTC.

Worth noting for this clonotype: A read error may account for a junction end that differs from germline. The CDR3 coding sequence is TGTGCCAGCAGAAGAGGGCTGCAAGAGATCCAGTACTTC. Translating it yields CASRRGLQEIQYF. The chain carries TRBV6-2 or TRBV6-3 and TRBJ2-5; tentative D call: TRBD2 (5 bases). CDR3 length equals 13 residues. From germline, CDR1 is MNHEY and CDR2 SVGEGT.

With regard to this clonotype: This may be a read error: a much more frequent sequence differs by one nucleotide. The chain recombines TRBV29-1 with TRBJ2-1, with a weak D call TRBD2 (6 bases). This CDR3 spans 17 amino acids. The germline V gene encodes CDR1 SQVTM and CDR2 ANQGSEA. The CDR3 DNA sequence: TGCGGCGTTTGGACAAGATCGTGGCGGGGAACCTACAATGAGCAGTTCTTC. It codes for CGVWTRSWRGTYNEQFF.

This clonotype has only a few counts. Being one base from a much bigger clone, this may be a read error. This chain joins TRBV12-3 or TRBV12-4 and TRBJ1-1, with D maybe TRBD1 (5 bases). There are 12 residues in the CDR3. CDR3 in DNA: TGTACCAGCAGTCGGACTGACAGAGAAGCTTTCTTT. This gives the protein CTSSRTDREAFF.

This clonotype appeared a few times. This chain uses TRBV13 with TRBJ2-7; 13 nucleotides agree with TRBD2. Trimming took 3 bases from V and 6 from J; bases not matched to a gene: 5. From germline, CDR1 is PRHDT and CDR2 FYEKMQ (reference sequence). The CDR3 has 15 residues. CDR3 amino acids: CASSLGGLAGPEQYF. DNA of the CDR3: TGTGCCAGCAGCTTGGGGGGACTAGCGGGACCCGAGCAGTACTTC.

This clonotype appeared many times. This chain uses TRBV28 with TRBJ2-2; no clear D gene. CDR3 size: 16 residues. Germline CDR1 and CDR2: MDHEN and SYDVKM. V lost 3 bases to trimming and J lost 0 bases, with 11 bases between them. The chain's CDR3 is CASSLLDAPNTGELFF. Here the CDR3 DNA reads TGTGCCAGCAGTTTGTTGGATGCCCCGAACACCGGGGAGCTGTTTTTT. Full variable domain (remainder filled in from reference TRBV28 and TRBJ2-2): DVKVTQSSRYLVKRTGEKVFLECVQDMDHENMFWYRQDPGLGLRLIYFSYDVKMKEKGDIPEGYSVSREKKERFSLILESASTNQTSMYLCASSLLDAPNTGELFFGEGSRLTVL.

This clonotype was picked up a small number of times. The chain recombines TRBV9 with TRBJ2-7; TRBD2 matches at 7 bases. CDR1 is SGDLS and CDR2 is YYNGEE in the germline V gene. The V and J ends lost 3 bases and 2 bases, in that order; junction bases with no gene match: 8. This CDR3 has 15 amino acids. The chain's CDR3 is CASSGRSGAPYEQYF. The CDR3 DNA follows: TGTGCCAGCAGCGGGCGAAGCGGGGCTCCCTACGAGCAGTACTTC.

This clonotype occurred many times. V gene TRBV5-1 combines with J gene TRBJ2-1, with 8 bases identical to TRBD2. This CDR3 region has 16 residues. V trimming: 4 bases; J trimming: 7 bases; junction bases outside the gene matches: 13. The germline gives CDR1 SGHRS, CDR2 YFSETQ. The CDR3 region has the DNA TGCGCCAGCAGCCAAGTGGGGACTAGGCGTCGGAATGAGCAGTTCTTC. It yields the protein CASSQVGTRRRNEQFF.

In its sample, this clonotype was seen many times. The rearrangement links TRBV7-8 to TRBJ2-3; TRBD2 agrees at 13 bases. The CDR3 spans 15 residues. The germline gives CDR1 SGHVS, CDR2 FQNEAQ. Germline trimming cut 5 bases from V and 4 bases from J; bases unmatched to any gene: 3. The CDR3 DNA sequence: TGTGCCAGCAGCGAAGGACTAGCGGGAGCAGATACGCAGTATTTT. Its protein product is CASSEGLAGADTQYF.

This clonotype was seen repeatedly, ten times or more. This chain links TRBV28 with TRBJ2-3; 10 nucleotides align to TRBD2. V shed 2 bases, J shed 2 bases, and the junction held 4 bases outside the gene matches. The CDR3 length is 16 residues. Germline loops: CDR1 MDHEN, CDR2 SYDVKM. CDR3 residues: CASSLGLAVSTDTQYF. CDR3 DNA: TGTGCCAGCAGTTTAGGACTAGCGGTATCCACAGATACGCAGTATTTT.

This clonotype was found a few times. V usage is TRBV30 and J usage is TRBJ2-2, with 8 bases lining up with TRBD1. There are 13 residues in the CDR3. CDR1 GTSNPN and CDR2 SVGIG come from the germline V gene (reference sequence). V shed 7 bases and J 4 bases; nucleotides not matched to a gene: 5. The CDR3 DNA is TGTGCCTTACGGACAGGGCTCACCGGGGAGCTGTTTTTT. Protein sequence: CALRTGLTGELFF. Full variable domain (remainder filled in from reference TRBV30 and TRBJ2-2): SQTIHQWPATLVQPVGSPLSLECTVEGTSNPNLYWYRQAAGRGLQLLFYSVGIGQISSEVPQNLSASRPQDRQFILSSKKLLLSDSGFYLCALRTGLTGELFFGEGSRLTVL.

The CDR3 nucleotides read TGTGCCAGCAGTTTTAGTCGGGAGGGCGTGGGTGAGCAGTTCTTC. Amino acid sequence: CASSFSREGVGEQFF. The chain has TRBV12-3 or TRBV12-4 and TRBJ2-1; 8 nucleotides line up with TRBD2. V shed 3 bases and J 9 bases; nucleotides not matched to a gene: 10. The CDR3 runs 15 residues.